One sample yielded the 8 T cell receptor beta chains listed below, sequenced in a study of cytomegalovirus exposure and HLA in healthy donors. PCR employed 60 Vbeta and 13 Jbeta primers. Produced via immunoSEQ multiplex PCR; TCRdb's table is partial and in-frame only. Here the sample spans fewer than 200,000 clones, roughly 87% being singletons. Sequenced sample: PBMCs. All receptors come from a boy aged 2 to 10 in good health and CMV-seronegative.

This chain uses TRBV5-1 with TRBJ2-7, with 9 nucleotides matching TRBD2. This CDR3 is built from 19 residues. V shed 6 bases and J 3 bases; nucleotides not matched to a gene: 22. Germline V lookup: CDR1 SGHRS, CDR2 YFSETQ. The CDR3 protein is CASNFLPKKSSGVIYEQYF. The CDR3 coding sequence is TGCGCCAGCAACTTTCTACCGAAGAAATCTAGCGGGGTGATCTACGAGCAGTACTTC.

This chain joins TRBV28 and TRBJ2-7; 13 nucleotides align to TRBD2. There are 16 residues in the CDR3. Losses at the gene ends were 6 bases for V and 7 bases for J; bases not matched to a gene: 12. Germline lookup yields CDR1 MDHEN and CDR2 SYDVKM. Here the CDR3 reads CASRLRTSGRFTEQYF. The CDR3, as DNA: TGTGCCAGCAGATTAAGGACTAGCGGGAGATTCACGGAGCAGTACTTC.

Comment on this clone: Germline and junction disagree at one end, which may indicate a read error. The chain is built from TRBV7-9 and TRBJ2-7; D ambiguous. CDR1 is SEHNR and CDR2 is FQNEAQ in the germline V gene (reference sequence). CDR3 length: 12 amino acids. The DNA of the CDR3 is TGTTCCAGCAGCTTAATCTCTAACGAGCAGTACTTC. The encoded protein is CSSSLISNEQYF.

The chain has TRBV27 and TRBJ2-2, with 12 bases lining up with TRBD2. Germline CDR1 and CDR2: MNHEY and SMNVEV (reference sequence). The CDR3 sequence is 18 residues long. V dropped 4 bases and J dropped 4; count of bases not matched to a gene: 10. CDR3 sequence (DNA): TGTGCCAGCAGTTACCTAGCGGGAGGGACGGTGGGCACCGGGGAGCTGTTTTTT. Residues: CASSYLAGGTVGTGELFF.

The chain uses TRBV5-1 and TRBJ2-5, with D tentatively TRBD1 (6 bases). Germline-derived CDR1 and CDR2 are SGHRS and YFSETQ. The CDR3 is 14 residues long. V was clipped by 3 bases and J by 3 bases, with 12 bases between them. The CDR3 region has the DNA TGCGCCAGCAGCTGGGGATCAGGGGAAGAGACCCAGTACTTC. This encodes CASSWGSGEETQYF.

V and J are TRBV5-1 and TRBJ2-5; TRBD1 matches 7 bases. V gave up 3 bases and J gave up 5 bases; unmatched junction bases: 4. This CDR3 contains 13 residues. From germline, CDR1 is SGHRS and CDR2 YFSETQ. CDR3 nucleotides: TGCGCCAGCAGCTACAGGGGTGCCGAGACCCAGTACTTC. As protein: CASSYRGAETQYF.

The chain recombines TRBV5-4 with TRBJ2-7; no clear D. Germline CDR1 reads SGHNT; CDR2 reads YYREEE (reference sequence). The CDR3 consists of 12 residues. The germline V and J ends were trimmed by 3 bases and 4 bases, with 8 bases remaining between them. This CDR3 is CASSSQNYEQYF. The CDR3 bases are TGTGCCAGCAGCTCCCAGAATTACGAGCAGTACTTC.

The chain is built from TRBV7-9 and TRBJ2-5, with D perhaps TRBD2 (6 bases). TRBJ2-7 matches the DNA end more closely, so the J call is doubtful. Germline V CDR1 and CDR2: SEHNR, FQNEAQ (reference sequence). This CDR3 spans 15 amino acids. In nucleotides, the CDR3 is TGTGCCAGCAGGGCCCGCCGGGGGAGAACCTACGAGCAGTACTTC. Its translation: CASRARRGRTYEQYF.